The 20 T cell receptor beta chains below come from one sample, sequenced in a study of radiotherapy plus CTLA-4 blockade in lung cancer. Here immunoSEQ multiplex PCR was the method, and the copy in TCRdb shows in-frame clones only, minus some. Among some 46,000 clones, roughly three quarters were seen once, and the ten largest hold approximately 2.4%. The sample consisted of peripheral blood, taken from a patient treated with radiotherapy plus ipilimumab. These receptors were collected from a human donor with non-small cell lung cancer whose response to radiotherapy plus ipilimumab could not be evaluated.

The chain combines TRBV7-9 with TRBJ2-1; TRBD2 agrees at 9 bases. The V and J ends lost 4 bases and 4 bases, in that order; junction bases with no gene match: 14. Per the germline V gene, CDR1 is SEHNR and CDR2 is FQNEAQ (reference sequence). The CDR3 covers 18 residues. CDR3: CASSSTAPASGTYNEQFF. Written as DNA, the CDR3 is TGTGCCAGCAGCTCCACCGCCCCCGCTAGCGGGACGTACAATGAGCAGTTCTTC. The full variable domain, in which reference TRBV7-9 and TRBJ2-1 provide the parts outside the CDR3, is DTGVSQNPRHKITKRGQNVTFRCDPISEHNRLYWYRQTLGQGPEFLTYFQNEAQLEKSRLLSDRFSAERPKGSFSTLEIQRTEQGDSAMYLCASSSTAPASGTYNEQFFGPGTRLTVL.

This clone has only one observation. This chain connects TRBV9 to TRBJ2-6, with D possibly matching TRBD2 (6 bases). V shed 5 bases and J shed 2 bases, with 11 bases lying between them. In germline, CDR1 is SGDLS, CDR2 YYNGEE. The CDR3 sequence is 15 residues long. The CDR3 protein is CASSPAGPGANVLTF. The CDR3 DNA is TGTGCCAGCAGTCCCGCGGGGCCTGGGGCCAACGTCCTGACTTTC.

This chain joins TRBV7-2 and TRBJ2-1; D may be TRBD2 (6 bases). The V and J ends lost 4 bases and 7 bases respectively, with 17 bases between them. The CDR3 extends over 15 amino acids. Germline CDR1 is SGHTA and CDR2 is FQGNSA. As DNA, the CDR3 is TGTGCCAGCAGCTCGCCGGGGGTTCGGTGGAATGAGCAGTTCTTC. Its protein product is CASSSPGVRWNEQFF.

The chain uses TRBV5-1 and TRBJ2-5, with 10 bases matching TRBD1. CDR1 SGHRS and CDR2 YFSETQ come from the germline V gene. With V trimmed by 2 bases and J by 3 bases, 4 bases remained unmatched. CDR3 size: 15 residues. CDR3 in DNA: TGCGCCAGCAGCTTTGCCGGGACAGGGGAAGAGACCCAGTACTTC. It encodes CASSFAGTGEETQYF.

V and J are TRBV7-2 and TRBJ1-2; D call uncertain. The CDR3 loop spans 16 amino acids. Germline V gives CDR1 SGHTA, CDR2 FQGNSA. The V and J ends lost 3 bases and 2 bases respectively, with 16 bases between them. CDR3 sequence reads: CASSLLSRPQNYGYTF. DNA of the CDR3: TGTGCCAGCAGCTTGTTGAGCAGGCCTCAAAACTATGGCTACACCTTC.

The chain couples TRBV5-1 to TRBJ2-7; TRBD1 agrees at 8 bases. After removal of 6 bases from V and 0 bases from J, the junction contained 11 bases not matched to a gene. This CDR3 is built from 16 residues. CDR1 is SGHRS and CDR2 is YFSETQ in the germline V gene. Here the CDR3 reads CASNRGSASRSYEQYF. CDR3 coding DNA: TGCGCCAGCAACAGGGGGTCCGCCAGCCGCTCCTACGAGCAGTACTTC.

The chain links TRBV7-2 to TRBJ2-2, with 8 bases lining up with TRBD1. V dropped 5 bases and J dropped 1; count of bases not matched to a gene: 9. Per germline, CDR1 SGHTA and CDR2 FQGNSA. The CDR3 totals 17 residues. Written as DNA, the CDR3 is TGTGCCAGCAGCCCCCGGCCTGGACAGGGGAACACCGGGGAGCTGTTTTTT. Its translation is CASSPRPGQGNTGELFF.

This chain uses TRBV19 with TRBJ2-2, with 11 bases fitting TRBD2. With 7 bases clipped from V and 2 bases from J, the junction kept 3 bases outside the gene matches. In germline, CDR1 is LNHDA, CDR2 SQIVND (reference sequence). This CDR3 spans 15 amino acids. CDR3 sequence reads: CASKLAGVNTGELFF. The CDR3 bases are TGTGCCAGTAAACTAGCGGGGGTTAACACCGGGGAGCTGTTTTTT.

This chain uses TRBV7-3 with TRBJ1-1; TRBD1 might be the D (6 bases). Trimming pared 5 bases from V and 4 bases from J, leaving 14 bases between. Germline CDR1 and CDR2: SGHTA and FQGTGA. The CDR3 runs 14 residues. The DNA for the CDR3 is TGTGCCAGCAGCCGAACAGGGCCTACCACTGAAGCTTTCTTT. Protein product: CASSRTGPTTEAFF.

J is TRBJ2-1 and V is TRBV6-6; D is undetermined. The germline V and J ends were trimmed by 0 bases and 2 bases, with 8 bases remaining between them. The CDR3 has 15 amino acids. CDR1 and CDR2 (germline): MNHNY, SVGAGI (reference sequence). CDR3: CASSYSLPAYNEQFF. The DNA for the CDR3 is TGTGCCAGCAGTTACTCGTTGCCAGCCTACAATGAGCAGTTCTTC.

The chain recombines TRBV7-8 with TRBJ2-3; 7 bases line up with TRBD2. Germline-derived CDR1 and CDR2 are SGHVS and FQNEAQ. With V trimmed by 1 base and J by 1 base, 5 bases remained unmatched. The CDR3 extends over 16 amino acids. The CDR3 DNA sequence: TGTGCCAGCAGCTTAGTATACCTAGCGGGCACAGATACGCAGTATTTT. The encoded protein is CASSLVYLAGTDTQYF.

V usage is TRBV4-1 and J usage is TRBJ1-3; D is undetermined. Trimming pared 6 bases from V and 0 bases from J, leaving 9 bases between. The CDR3 runs 14 residues. In germline, CDR1 is MGHRA, CDR2 YSYEKL. The CDR3 nucleotides read TGCGCCAGCAGATTTCAGGACTCTGGAAACACCATATATTTT. It codes for CASRFQDSGNTIYF.

The chain combines TRBV2 with TRBJ1-5, with 10 nucleotides matching TRBD1. V shed 7 bases and J 6 bases; nucleotides not matched to a gene: 9. The CDR3 loop spans 15 amino acids. From germline, CDR1 is SNHLY and CDR2 FYNNEI. In DNA, the CDR3 is TGTGCCAGCATCTCCCGGGACAGGGGTGGTCAGCCCCAGCATTTT. Its protein product is CASISRDRGGQPQHF.

The chain recombines TRBV4-3 with TRBJ2-7; 7 bases are a match to TRBD2. V dropped 4 bases and J dropped 5; count of bases not matched to a gene: 5. There are 13 residues in the CDR3. CDR1 and CDR2 (germline): LGHNA, YSLEER. CDR3 loop: CASSRREGNEQYF. CDR3 sequence (DNA): TGCGCCAGCAGCCGGAGGGAGGGGAACGAGCAGTACTTC.

The chain combines TRBV9 with TRBJ2-1, with 8 bases that match TRBD1. The CDR3 is 16 amino acids. Germline trimming cut 4 bases from V and 7 bases from J; bases unmatched to any gene: 13. Germline V CDR1 and CDR2: SGDLS, YYNGEE. The CDR3 loop reads CASSPTNRGLNNEQFF. Here the CDR3 DNA reads TGTGCCAGCAGCCCTACGAACAGGGGGTTGAATAATGAGCAGTTCTTC.

The V gene is TRBV5-1, the J gene TRBJ2-1; TRBD2 agrees at 8 bases. Trimming cost V 1 base and J 0 bases; bases outside gene matches: 3. Germline loops: CDR1 SGHRS, CDR2 YFSETQ. This CDR3 has 16 amino acids. The CDR3: CASSLSSGSSYNEQFF. The CDR3 DNA follows: TGCGCCAGCAGCTTGTCGAGCGGGAGCTCCTACAATGAGCAGTTCTTC.

The V gene is TRBV7-9, the J gene TRBJ2-5; 8 nucleotides match TRBD1. The CDR3 covers 15 residues. Germline assignment: CDR1 SEHNR and CDR2 FQNEAQ (reference sequence). V shed 5 bases and J 1 base; nucleotides not matched to a gene: 6. The CDR3 coding sequence is TGTGCCAGCAGCCTCCGGGACAGGATCCAAGAGACCCAGTACTTC. Translation: CASSLRDRIQETQYF.

On this clone: Just one base apart from a much larger clone, this may be a read error. The chain combines TRBV7-9 with TRBJ2-7, with 8 bases identical to TRBD1. Germline lookup yields CDR1 SEHNR and CDR2 FQNEAQ (reference sequence). Trimming removed 5 bases from V and 6 bases from J; junction bases left unmatched: 12. The CDR3 runs 15 residues. The CDR3 DNA reads as TGTGCCAGCAGCACCCGTCGGACAGGGTCAGTCGAGCAGTACTTC. Translated: CASSTRRTGSVEQYF.

The rearrangement joins TRBV7-3 to TRBJ2-5; 14 bases are shared with TRBD2. Germline V lookup: CDR1 SGHTA, CDR2 FQGTGA. The J segment lost 4 bases and the V segment lost 5 bases, leaving 6 bases of the junction unmatched. The CDR3 runs to 16 residues. CDR3 DNA: TGTGCCAGCAGCGAAGGGACTAGCGGGAGTGTAGAGACCCAGTACTTC. Translating it yields CASSEGTSGSVETQYF.

The sample holds a few counts of this clone. The chain is built from TRBV4-2 and TRBJ1-3; D might be TRBD1 (5 bases). The CDR3 length is 15 residues. Germline V lookup: CDR1 LGHNA, CDR2 YNFKEQ. The germline V and J ends were trimmed by 2 bases and 0 bases, with 8 bases remaining between them. The CDR3 coding sequence is TGTGCCAGCAGCCAACAGGGCTTCTCTGGAAACACCATATATTTT. Its protein product is CASSQQGFSGNTIYF.